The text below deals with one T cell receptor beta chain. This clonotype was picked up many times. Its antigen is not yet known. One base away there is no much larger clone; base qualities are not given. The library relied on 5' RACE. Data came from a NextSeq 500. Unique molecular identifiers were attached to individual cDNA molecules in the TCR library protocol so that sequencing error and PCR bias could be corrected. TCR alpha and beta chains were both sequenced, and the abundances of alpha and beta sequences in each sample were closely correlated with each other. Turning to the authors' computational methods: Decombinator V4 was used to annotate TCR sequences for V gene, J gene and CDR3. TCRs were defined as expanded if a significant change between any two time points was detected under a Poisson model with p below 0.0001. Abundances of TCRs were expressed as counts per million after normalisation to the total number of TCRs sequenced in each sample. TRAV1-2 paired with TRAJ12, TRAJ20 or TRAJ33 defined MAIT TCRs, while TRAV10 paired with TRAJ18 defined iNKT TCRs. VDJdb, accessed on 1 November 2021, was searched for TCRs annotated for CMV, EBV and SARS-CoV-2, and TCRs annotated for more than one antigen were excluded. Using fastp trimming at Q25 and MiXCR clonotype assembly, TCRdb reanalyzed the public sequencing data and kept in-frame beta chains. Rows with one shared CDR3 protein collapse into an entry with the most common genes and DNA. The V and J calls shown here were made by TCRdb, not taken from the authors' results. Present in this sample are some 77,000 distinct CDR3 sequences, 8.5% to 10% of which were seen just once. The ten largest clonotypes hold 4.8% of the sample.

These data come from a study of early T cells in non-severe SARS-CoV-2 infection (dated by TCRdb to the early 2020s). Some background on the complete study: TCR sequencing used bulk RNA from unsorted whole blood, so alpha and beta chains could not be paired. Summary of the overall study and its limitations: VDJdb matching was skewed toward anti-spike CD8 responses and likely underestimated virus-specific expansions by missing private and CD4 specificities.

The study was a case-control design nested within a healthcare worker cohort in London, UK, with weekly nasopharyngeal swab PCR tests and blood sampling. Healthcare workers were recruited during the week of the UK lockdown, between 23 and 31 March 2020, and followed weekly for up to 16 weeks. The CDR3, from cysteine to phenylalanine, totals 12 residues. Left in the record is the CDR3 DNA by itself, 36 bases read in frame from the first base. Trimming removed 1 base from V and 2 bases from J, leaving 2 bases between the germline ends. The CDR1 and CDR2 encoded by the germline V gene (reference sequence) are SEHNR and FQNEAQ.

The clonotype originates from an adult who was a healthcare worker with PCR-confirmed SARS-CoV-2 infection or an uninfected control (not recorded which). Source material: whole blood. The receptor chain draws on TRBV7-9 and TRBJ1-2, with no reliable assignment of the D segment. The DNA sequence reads TGTGCCAGCAGCTTAGGAAACTATGGCTACACCTTC. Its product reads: CASSLGNYGYTF.